The rows below give T cell receptor beta chains drawn from one sample of a study of blood T cell repertoires in COVID-19. Clones were read by immunoSEQ multiplex PCR, and TCRdb kept only the in-frame ones, dropping some. This sample has approximately 160,000 clones, with roughly 93% found just once. Sequenced: peripheral blood. The source is an older woman with COVID-19, enrolled during active disease. Each CDR3 is given with its conserved first and last residue. D genes are given only for firm matches. Not all rows give a size; the values are once, few, many and, for expanded clones, a class.

abundance,j_gene,d_gene,v_gene,CDR3aa,CDR3nt
-,TRBJ1-1,-,TRBV6-2/TRBV6-3,CASSYLAYTEAFF,TGTGCCAGCAGTTATTTGGCCTACACTGAAGCTTTCTTT
-,TRBJ1-5,TRBD1,TRBV19,CASSIWWGQGGSNQPQHF,TGTGCCAGTAGTATATGGTGGGGACAGGGAGGTAGCAATCAGCCCCAGCATTTT
once,TRBJ2-5,TRBD1,TRBV11-2,CASSQDRAETQYF,TGTGCCAGCAGCCAAGACAGGGCAGAGACCCAGTACTTC
-,TRBJ2-1,TRBD2,TRBV6-6,CASREPRGGYNEQFF,TGTGCCAGCAGAGAACCCCGCGGGGGGTACAATGAGCAGTTCTTC
-,TRBJ2-7,-,TRBV7-5,CARDRAVCSAYEQYF,TGTGCCAGAGATCGAGCCGTTTGTAGTGCCTACGAGCAGTACTTC
-,TRBJ1-2,-,TRBV2,CASSEAGGRRGAYGYTF,TGTGCCAGCAGTGAAGCGGGGGGACGGCGTGGAGCCTATGGCTACACCTTC
-,TRBJ2-2,-,TRBV10-3,CAISESRWWTGELFF,TGTGCCATCAGTGAGTCGAGGTGGTGGACCGGGGAGCTGTTTTTT
-,TRBJ2-5,TRBD2,TRBV5-4,CASSTGLAGAQETQYF,TGTGCCAGCAGTACTGGACTAGCGGGGGCGCAAGAGACCCAGTACTTC
-,TRBJ1-1,-,TRBV7-3,CASSSSGNTEAFF,TGTGCCAGCAGCTCTTCCGGGAACACTGAAGCTTTCTTT
once,TRBJ2-1,-,TRBV6-1,CASSAKPTRDEQFF,TGTGCCAGCAGTGCCAAACCTACTAGGGATGAGCAGTTCTTC
-,TRBJ1-2,-,TRBV5-5,CASSLTAEDYGYTF,TGTGCCAGCAGCTTGACGGCAGAGGACTATGGCTACACCTTC
-,TRBJ1-2,TRBD1,TRBV5-4,CASIQGGQSNYGYTF,TGTGCCAGCATCCAAGGGGGACAGTCTAACTATGGCTACACCTTC
-,TRBJ1-2,-,TRBV9,CASSVSQGGYTF,TGTGCCAGCAGCGTATCACAGGGAGGCTACACCTTC
-,TRBJ1-4,-,TRBV6-1,CASSEGHPTNEKLFF,TGTGCCAGCAGTGAAGGGCATCCAACTAATGAAAAACTGTTTTTT
-,TRBJ2-7,-,TRBV7-9,CASTSVWAYEQYF,TGTGCCAGCACCTCAGTGTGGGCTTACGAGCAGTACTTC
-,TRBJ2-2,TRBD2,TRBV4-2,CASSLQASGGADTGELFF,TGTGCCAGCAGCCTTCAGGCTAGCGGGGGGGCGGACACCGGGGAGCTGTTTTTT
-,TRBJ1-5,TRBD1,TRBV15,CATSSQTGVNQPQHF,TGTGCCACCAGCAGCCAGACAGGGGTGAATCAGCCCCAGCATTTT
-,TRBJ2-7,TRBD1,TRBV27,CASRRTGEGYEQYF,TGTGCCAGCAGGCGGACAGGGGAAGGCTACGAGCAGTACTTC
-,TRBJ2-5,TRBD2,TRBV5-8,CASSPGTSGGPEETQYF,TGTGCCAGCAGCCCAGGGACTAGCGGGGGCCCAGAAGAGACCCAGTACTTC
-,TRBJ1-1,-,TRBV6-6,CASRREGVNTEAFF,TGTGCCAGCAGGCGGGAGGGCGTGAACACTGAAGCTTTCTTT
once,TRBJ2-7,TRBD1,TRBV19,CASSRTGGYEQYF,TGTGCCAGTAGTAGGACAGGGGGCTACGAGCAGTACTTC
-,TRBJ2-7,-,TRBV5-1,CASSSLGGAAYEQYF,TGCGCCAGCAGCTCATTGGGGGGGGCCGCCTACGAGCAGTACTTC
-,TRBJ1-2,-,TRBV19,CASSPGPGYTF,TGTGCCAGTAGTCCAGGGCCTGGCTACACCTTC
-,TRBJ1-2,-,TRBV19,CASSMDGTIYGYTF,TGTGCCAGTAGTATGGACGGGACAATCTATGGCTACACCTTC
-,TRBJ1-2,-,TRBV5-6,CASSLAVSGYTF,TGTGCCAGCAGCTTGGCGGTCTCCGGCTACACCTTC
-,TRBJ2-2,-,TRBV6-2/TRBV6-3,CASSYTLDTGELFF,TGTGCCAGCAGTTACACTCTAGATACCGGGGAGCTGTTTTTT
-,TRBJ2-1,TRBD2,TRBV24-1,CATSVGGRGNEQFF,TGTGCCACCAGTGTGGGAGGGAGGGGTAATGAGCAGTTCTTC
-,TRBJ1-4,TRBD1,TRBV2,CASTGTDSATNEKLFF,TGTGCCAGCACCGGGACAGACTCTGCAACTAATGAAAAACTGTTTTTT
-,TRBJ1-2,-,TRBV7-3,CASSFPGGLGYTF,TGTGCCAGCAGCTTCCCCGGGGGGCTAGGGTACACCTTC
-,TRBJ1-1,TRBD1,TRBV4-2,CASSQVGTDFTEAFF,TGTGCCAGCAGCCAAGTAGGGACAGACTTCACTGAAGCTTTCTTT
-,TRBJ2-7,-,TRBV6-6,CASSPLVTGEQYF,TGTGCCAGCAGTCCTCTAGTTACCGGCGAGCAGTACTTC
few,TRBJ2-5,-,TRBV7-9,CASSLAEGYQETQYF,TGTGCCAGCAGCTTAGCGGAGGGGTACCAAGAGACCCAGTACTTC
-,TRBJ1-2,-,TRBV12-3/TRBV12-4,CASSKEGLGYTF,TGTGCCAGCTCAAAAGAGGGTTTGGGCTACACCTTC
once,TRBJ2-1,TRBD1,TRBV11-3,CASSVQGGYNEQFF,TGTGCCAGCAGCGTACAGGGGGGCTACAATGAGCAGTTCTTC
-,TRBJ1-1,TRBD1,TRBV6-5,CASSYSGTGDTEAFF,TGTGCCAGCAGTTACTCTGGGACAGGGGACACTGAAGCTTTCTTT
-,TRBJ2-2,-,TRBV6-5,CAIRSTGIWSGELFF,TGTGCCATCCGCAGCACAGGGATATGGTCCGGGGAGCTGTTTTTT
-,TRBJ2-4,-,TRBV4-2,CASSQDTRAILGIQYF,TGTGCCAGCAGCCAAGATACGAGGGCAATCCTGGGCATTCAGTACTTC
few,TRBJ2-5,TRBD1,TRBV7-9,CASSLATGMGQKETQYF,TGTGCCAGCAGCTTAGCGACTGGGATGGGACAGAAAGAGACCCAGTACTTC
-,TRBJ1-1,-,TRBV7-2,CASSLGWANTEAFF,TGTGCCAGCAGCTTAGGGTGGGCGAACACTGAAGCTTTCTTT
-,TRBJ2-1,TRBD2,TRBV9,CASSAGTSAGNEQFF,TGTGCCAGCAGCGCCGGGACTAGCGCCGGCAATGAGCAGTTCTTC